These 30 T cell receptor beta chains originate from one sample sequenced in a study of blood T cell repertoires in COVID-19. The method was immunoSEQ multiplex PCR; TCRdb's version includes in-frame clones alone and lacks a portion of them. The table includes roughly 100,000 clones, roughly 76% detected once. The sequenced material came from peripheral blood. Receptors were obtained from an older woman with acute or convalescent COVID-19.

In DNA form, the CDR3 reads TGTGCCAGCAGTTCGCCCCAGACAGGGGGCAAAGCTTTCTTT. This codes for CASSSPQTGGKAFF. The chain has TRBV28 and TRBJ1-1, with 10 bases fitting TRBD1. The CDR3 consists of 14 residues. V lost 4 bases and J lost 9; bases outside the gene matches: 8. Germline V CDR1 and CDR2: MDHEN, SYDVKM.

The CDR3 is CASSLWTGGGNTIYF. The CDR3 region has the DNA TGTGCCAGCAGCTTATGGACAGGGGGAGGAAACACCATATATTTT. This rearrangement joins TRBV7-2 to TRBJ1-3; 10 bases map to TRBD1. V lost 2 bases, J lost 4 bases, and 2 bases stayed unmatched. The CDR3 is 15 amino acids. CDR1 SGHTA and CDR2 FQGNSA come from the germline V gene.

The chain employs TRBV18 and TRBJ2-7, with TRBD1 matching over 11 bases. Unmatched junction bases numbered 8, after V lost 3 bases and J lost 7 bases. This CDR3 contains 15 residues. Germline-derived CDR1 and CDR2 are KGHSH and LQKENI. CDR3 in amino acids: CASSPLGQGAGEQYF. CDR3 nucleotide sequence: TGTGCCAGCTCACCCCTAGGACAGGGGGCCGGAGAGCAGTACTTC.

The chain uses TRBV6-4 and TRBJ2-7; 12 nucleotides align to TRBD2. The CDR3 spans 16 residues. V was pared by 2 bases and J by 0 bases, with 2 bases of the junction left unmatched. CDR1 MRHNA and CDR2 SNTAGT come from the germline V gene. The CDR3 DNA is TGTGCCAGCAGTGACGGACTAGCGGGGACCTCCTACGAGCAGTACTTC. Translation gives CASSDGLAGTSYEQYF.

J is TRBJ2-5 and V is TRBV14; 8 bases are a match to TRBD1. In germline, CDR1 is SGHDN, CDR2 FVKESK. V shed 1 base and J 1 base; nucleotides not matched to a gene: 5. The CDR3 has 16 residues. The CDR3 bases are TGTGCCAGCAGCCAAGGAACAGGGGGAATCCAAGAGACCCAGTACTTC. It encodes CASSQGTGGIQETQYF. The full variable domain, in which reference TRBV14 and TRBJ2-5 provide the parts outside the CDR3, is EAGVTQFPSHSVIEKGQTVTLRCDPISGHDNLYWYRRVMGKEIKFLLHFVKESKQDESGMPNNRFLAERTGGTYSTLKVQPAELEDSGVYFCASSQGTGGIQETQYFGPGTRLLVL.

CDR3 sequence (DNA): TGTGCCTCGAAAGGGCTAGCGGAAAACATTCAGTACTTC. Amino acid sequence: CASKGLAENIQYF. The chain carries TRBV30 and TRBJ2-4, with 7 nucleotides matching TRBD2. The V gene end was trimmed by 7 bases and the J gene end by 5 bases; junction bases not matched to a gene: 8. Germline V gene sequence: CDR1 GTSNPN, CDR2 SVGIG (reference sequence). The CDR3 covers 13 residues.

V and J are TRBV5-1 and TRBJ2-2; a weak D match, TRBD2 (7 bases). The CDR3 has 16 residues. The germline CDR1 and CDR2 sequences are SGHRS and YFSETQ. V gave up 3 bases and J gave up 4 bases, with 16 bases separating them. The DNA for the CDR3 is TGCGCCAGCAGCTGGGTGCGGGGGCTCGGCACCGGGGAGCTGTTTTTT. As protein: CASSWVRGLGTGELFF. Together with reference TRBV5-1 and TRBJ2-2, the CDR3 gives the full variable domain: KAGVTQTPRYLIKTRGQQVTLSCSPISGHRSVSWYQQTPGQGLQFLFEYFSETQRNKGNFPGRFSGRQFSNSRSEMNVSTLELGDSALYLCASSWVRGLGTGELFFGEGSRLTVL.

This chain joins TRBV6-5 and TRBJ2-7; TRBD2 aligns across 13 bases. The CDR3 loop spans 15 amino acids. Trimming at V came to 5 bases and at J to 3 bases, leaving 4 bases not matched to a gene. Germline lookup yields CDR1 MNHEY and CDR2 SVGAGI. The CDR3 coding sequence is TGTGCCAGCAGTATGGGACTAGCGGGGAACTACGAGCAGTACTTC. This gives the protein CASSMGLAGNYEQYF.

This clone occurred a few times. V gene TRBV4-2 combines with J gene TRBJ2-2, with 8 bases lining up with TRBD2. V lost 4 bases, J lost 3 bases, and 4 bases stayed unmatched. The CDR3 covers 15 residues. Germline V CDR1 and CDR2: LGHNA, YNFKEQ. The CDR3 here is CASSPREGDTGELFF. In nucleotides, the CDR3 is TGTGCCAGCAGCCCCCGGGAGGGGGACACCGGGGAGCTGTTTTTT.

This chain uses TRBV3-1 (or the pseudogene TRBV3-2) with TRBJ2-5; weak D call: TRBD2 (5 bases). Trimming shortened V by 5 bases and J by 5 bases, and 18 bases separated the two germline ends. The length of the CDR3 is 15 residues. CDR1 and CDR2 (germline): LGHDT, YNNKEL (reference sequence). The CDR3 here is CASSGGRKPGETQYF. The CDR3 nucleotides are TGTGCCAGCAGCGGCGGTAGAAAACCGGGGGAGACCCAGTACTTC.

The V call is TRBV7-9, the J call TRBJ1-5; 7 positions match TRBD1. Germline CDR1 and CDR2: SEHNR and FQNEAQ (reference sequence). V lost 6 bases, J lost 4 bases, and 9 bases stayed unmatched. The CDR3 sequence is 15 residues long. The CDR3 region is CASSRDSTSNQPQHF. The CDR3 DNA is TGTGCCAGCAGTCGGGACAGCACCTCAAATCAGCCCCAGCATTTT.

V and J are TRBV5-1 and TRBJ2-3; D is unclear. Per germline, CDR1 SGHRS and CDR2 YFSETQ. This CDR3 is 15 amino acids long. Trimming took 0 bases from V and 0 from J, leaving 8 bases between them. CDR3 nucleotide sequence: TGCGCCAGCAGCTTGGCCACTACTAGCACAGATACGCAGTATTTT. Its translation: CASSLATTSTDTQYF.

This rearrangement joins TRBV2 to TRBJ1-6; 9 bases align to TRBD1. Unmatched junction bases numbered 5, after V lost 6 bases and J lost 5 bases. The CDR3 consists of 15 residues. CDR1 is SNHLY, CDR2 FYNNEI, per germline. DNA of the CDR3: TGTGCCAGCAGCCTAAGACAGGGGGATAATTCACCCCTCCACTTT. Amino acid sequence: CASSLRQGDNSPLHF.

V gene TRBV2 combines with J gene TRBJ1-1; possibly TRBD1 for D (5 bases). CDR3 length: 13 amino acids. Looked up from germline, CDR1 is SNHLY and CDR2 is FYNNEI. Deletions cut 3 bases from V and 3 bases from J, with 8 bases between. This chain's CDR3 is CASSEGGYTEAFF. The CDR3 DNA is TGTGCCAGCAGTGAGGGGGGTTACACTGAAGCTTTCTTT.

The V call is TRBV5-6, the J call TRBJ1-2, with 12 positions matching TRBD1. Trimming at V came to 4 bases and at J to 5 bases, leaving 9 bases not matched to a gene. CDR1 and CDR2 (germline): SGHDT, YYEEEE. There are 16 residues in the CDR3. The CDR3 DNA sequence: TGTGCCAGCAGCCTAGCCGGGACAGGGGGCCGATATGGCTACACCTTC. Translation: CASSLAGTGGRYGYTF.

The chain carries TRBV28 and TRBJ1-6; 10 bases are shared with TRBD1. Germline V gene sequence: CDR1 MDHEN, CDR2 SYDVKM. With 5 bases clipped from V and 10 bases from J, the junction kept 2 bases outside the gene matches. The CDR3 sequence is 13 residues long. In nucleotides, the CDR3 is TGTGCCAGCAGTGGGACAGGGGCCTCACCCCTCCACTTT. Its protein is CASSGTGASPLHF.

The chain uses TRBV28 and TRBJ2-5; TRBD1 might be the D (6 bases). CDR3 length: 13 amino acids. CDR1 is MDHEN, CDR2 SYDVKM, per germline. V was shortened by 6 bases and J by 0 bases, with 8 bases between the two germline ends. CDR3 protein: CASSQGNQETQYF. CDR3 DNA sequence: TGTGCCAGCAGCCAGGGGAACCAAGAGACCCAGTACTTC.

V gene TRBV28 combines with J gene TRBJ1-5, with TRBD1 identical over 9 bases. The CDR3 is 16 residues long. The germline V gene encodes CDR1 MDHEN and CDR2 SYDVKM. With V trimmed by 6 bases and J by 7 bases, 13 bases remained unmatched. CDR3 nucleotide sequence: TGTGCCAGCAGCTCCGACACAGGGGGCGCAGGGCAGCCCCAGCATTTT. It specifies CASSSDTGGAGQPQHF.

This clone was observed a single time. The rearrangement joins TRBV27 to TRBJ2-1; 9 bases agree with TRBD2. V was pared by 5 bases and J by 3 bases, with 5 bases of the junction left unmatched. The CDR3 has 15 amino acids. Germline V lookup: CDR1 MNHEY, CDR2 SMNVEV (reference sequence). This CDR3 reads CASSPQREVYNEQFF. The CDR3 DNA reads TGTGCCAGCAGTCCCCAGCGGGAGGTCTACAATGAGCAGTTCTTC.

The chain links TRBV19 to TRBJ2-7; 7 nucleotides agree with TRBD1. The CDR3 totals 14 residues. V gave up 3 bases and J gave up 4 bases; unmatched junction bases: 6. Germline V gene lookup returns CDR1 LNHDA and CDR2 SQIVND (reference sequence). The CDR3 region is CASSIVTGVYEQYF. The CDR3 DNA sequence: TGTGCCAGTAGTATTGTAACAGGGGTGTACGAGCAGTACTTC. Supplemented by reference TRBV19 and TRBJ2-7, the full variable domain reads DGGITQSPKYLFRKEGQNVTLSCEQNLNHDAMYWYRQDPGQGLRLIYYSQIVNDFQKGDIAEGYSVSREKKESFPLTVTSAQKNPTAFYLCASSIVTGVYEQYFGPGTRLTVT.

This clone came up once. The chain has TRBV7-2 and TRBJ1-2, with D hard to call. V was pared by 3 bases and J by 4 bases, with 9 bases between. The germline gives CDR1 SGHTA, CDR2 FQGNSA. This CDR3 has 13 amino acids. The CDR3 DNA reads as TGTGCCAGCAGCTTCGGCGGCGGCTATGGCTACACCTTC. It is translated as CASSFGGGYGYTF.

The chain is built from TRBV4-3 and TRBJ2-2; 7 bases are shared with TRBD1. J lost 5 bases, V lost 0 bases, and 6 bases had no gene match. Germline V gene data show CDR1 as LGHNA and CDR2 as YSLEER. The CDR3 contains 16 residues. CDR3 region: CASSQEETGLTGELFF. The CDR3 region has the DNA TGCGCCAGCAGCCAAGAGGAGACAGGGTTAACCGGGGAGCTGTTTTTT.

The V gene is TRBV2, the J gene TRBJ2-1; TRBD2 agrees at 14 bases. The CDR3 loop spans 15 amino acids. Germline V gene lookup returns CDR1 SNHLY and CDR2 FYNNEI. Trimming cost V 6 bases and J 7 bases; bases outside gene matches: 5. CDR3 sequence reads: CASSPTSGRENEQFF. For the CDR3, the DNA is TGTGCCAGCAGCCCGACTAGCGGGAGGGAGAATGAGCAGTTCTTC.

The chain combines TRBV7-9 with TRBJ1-4; 7 bases line up with TRBD1. Germline CDR1 reads SEHNR; CDR2 reads FQNEAQ (reference sequence). With V trimmed by 5 bases and J by 4 bases, 7 bases remained unmatched. This CDR3 region has 15 residues. For the CDR3, the DNA is TGTGCCAGCAGCACCGGGGCAGGGGGTAATGAAAAACTGTTTTTT. Its protein is CASSTGAGGNEKLFF.

The rearrangement links TRBV5-1 to TRBJ2-7; perhaps TRBD2 as D (5 bases). Germline CDR1 SGHRS, CDR2 YFSETQ. The CDR3 length is 15 residues. The V end was cut by 1 base, the J end by 3 bases, with 14 bases between. CDR3 DNA sequence: TGCGCCAGCAGCTTGCTCGCGGGCCCAATCTACGAGCAGTACTTC. Translation gives CASSLLAGPIYEQYF.

The CDR3 nucleotides are TGTGCCAGTACCCCCCAGGGGTGGAATGAGCAGTTCTTC. Residues: CASTPQGWNEQFF. The chain joins TRBV19 to TRBJ2-1; D is possibly TRBD1 (6 bases). Trimming stripped 7 bases from V and 7 bases from J, with 14 bases between. From germline, CDR1 is LNHDA and CDR2 SQIVND (reference sequence). The CDR3 extends over 13 amino acids.

V is TRBV28 and J is TRBJ1-1; D not certain. Germline-derived CDR1 and CDR2 are MDHEN and SYDVKM. V lost 7 bases to trimming and J lost 4 bases, with 10 bases between them. The CDR3 runs 12 residues. This CDR3 reads CASKEDGTEAFF. CDR3 DNA: TGTGCCAGCAAGGAGGATGGCACTGAAGCTTTCTTT.

The chain employs TRBV11-2 and TRBJ1-5; TRBD1 matches 7 bases. Germline assignment: CDR1 SGHAT and CDR2 FQNNGV. Unmatched junction bases numbered 5, after V lost 5 bases and J lost 1 base. The CDR3 length is 15 residues. Here the CDR3 DNA reads TGTGCCAGCAGCGGGGGGACAGCGAGCAATCAGCCCCAGCATTTT. This translates into CASSGGTASNQPQHF.

The genes are TRBV12-3 or TRBV12-4 and TRBJ1-4; tentatively, D is TRBD1 (5 bases). V lost 6 bases and J lost 8, with 13 bases in between. The length of the CDR3 is 13 residues. The CDR3 DNA is TGTGCCAGCAGCCCGGGGGGTTTCGAAAAACTGTTTTTT. Translation: CASSPGGFEKLFF.

The rearrangement links TRBV7-9 to TRBJ2-1; TRBD2 agrees at 8 bases. V gave up 1 base and J gave up 7 bases; unmatched junction bases: 0. Germline V gene data show CDR1 as SEHNR and CDR2 as FQNEAQ (reference sequence). CDR3 length equals 13 residues. As DNA, the CDR3 is TGTGCCAGCAGCTTAGGACTAGCGAATGAGCAGTTCTTC. It codes for CASSLGLANEQFF.